Included here is one TCR beta chain sequence, with context. The specificity of this receptor is unknown. The sample holds no much larger clone one base away, and base qualities are not on file. The source of the sample is a study of T cells in Graves' hyperthyroidism and ophthalmopathy (dated by TCRdb to the late 2010s). A note on the overall study: To identify distinguishing TCR V-J signatures, a discovery cohort of about a hundred patients was used, comprising under 45 with Graves' ophthalmopathy and some 60 with stable Graves' hyperthyroidism. Prospective prediction of ophthalmopathy was tested in an independent validation cohort of approximately 19 hyperthyroidism patients and 17 patients who later progressed to ophthalmopathy. The approximately 98 discovery patients were randomly divided into training and test sets at a 7:3 ratio. In more than 5 Graves' hyperthyroidism patients, the study also compared T-cell repertoires from thyroid tissue with T-cell repertoires from blood. After blood sampling, hyperthyroidism patients were treated with methimazole at a starting dose of 30 mg daily, and ophthalmopathy patients were treated with high-dose intravenous methylprednisolone. The paper reports TCR Vbeta CDR3 sequencing of 135 peripheral blood samples: 40 to 45 ophthalmopathy, roughly 80 hyperthyroidism and 17 progressor patients. On the study overall, not on this receptor specifically: During validation, the model predicted progression to ophthalmopathy a median of about 6.3 months ahead of onset, with more than 60% sensitivity and less than 85% specificity. Sample size was not statistically predetermined, and blinding of investigators to group allocation was not performed. Most expanded thyroid clonotypes (frequency above 0.001) were also found in blood, which suggests that blood repertoires may mirror thyroid immune responses. In cross-validation, a model built on a 13 V-J signature told ophthalmopathy apart from stable hyperthyroidism with approximately 91% sensitivity and about 81% specificity, and in testing the same model reached 80%/75%.

The TCR beta CDR3 regions were amplified from RNA transcripts. The first round of RT-PCR for the TCR CDR3 was performed with the HTBI primer set and the Qiagen OneStep RT-PCR kit. A second multiplex PCR round built the libraries, followed by size selection and purification. Paired-end sequencing of the libraries was performed with 100 bp reads on an Illumina HiSeq2000. As for how the authors treated the data: SOAPnuke was used to process the raw data, throwing out any read that contained adapters or uncalled bases, had a mean Phred below 15, or lacked an exact constant-primer or identifier match. COPE v1.2.5 was used to merge the high-quality paired reads, and each unique nucleotide sequence was defined as a clonotype. MiTCR v1.1 was used to align clonotypes to the IMGT TRBV, TRBD and TRBJ reference segments. The analysis was restricted to V-J combinations with a frequency above 0.0001, which together covered 99% to 99.2% of the repertoires. The TCS score was defined as F50 (clonal expansion) divided by E x V (chaos), with BLOSUM62-based TCRdist calculated between CDR3 peptides within each V-J. Welch's t-statistics and random forest reduced 500 to 650 V-J features to 10 to 15, which were used in a naive Bayes classifier (R e1071). Thyroid-blood repertoire similarity was quantified with the Morisita-Horn index. TCRdb passed the public sequencing reads through fastp at Q25 and MiXCR, retaining productive beta sequences. Identical CDR3 proteins give one entry, which carries the most common genes and DNA. TCRdb assigned the V and J calls; the authors' analysis was not used. Here the sample has roughly 570,000 distinct CDR3 sequences; about 43% occur a single time. The ten largest clones add up to 7.5% to 8.5% of the sample.

Graves' hyperthyroidism was defined as stable when no progression to ophthalmopathy occurred over 18 months of follow-up. Hyperthyroidism patients were aged 18 to 65 years and newly diagnosed, with disease duration of less than 2 months. The study excluded patients with uncontrolled infections, other autoimmune diseases, pregnancy or lactation. Diagnoses were based on clinical symptoms, serum thyroxine and TRAb, thyroid ultrasound and orbital computed tomography. Trizol reagent was used to extract total RNA, and RNA quality was then checked on an Agilent 2100 Bioanalyzer. The receptor comes from a woman between 18 and 29 years old with Graves' hyperthyroidism. Sequencing used peripheral blood or thyroid tissue (not recorded which).

The DNA reads as follows: TGTGCCAGCAGCGTTGTGGAGGGTAAATCCTATGGCTACACCTTC. This yields the protein CASSVVEGKSYGYTF. The chain joins TRBV11-2 to TRBJ1-2, with the D gene not confidently named. The germline V gene yields SGHAT for CDR1 and FQNNGV for CDR2. Cut back by 5 bases and 4 bases, the V and J ends lie 17 bases apart. The CDR3 covers 15 residues, taking in both the cysteine and the phenylalanine. Left in the record is the CDR3 DNA by itself, 45 bases read in frame from the first base.